The T cell receptor beta chain under discussion was sequenced for a study of control samples from healthy donors and cancer patients. The repertoire was sequenced with immunoSEQ multiplex PCR; TCRdb's copy has only in-frame clones and lacks some. The repertoire holds roughly 92,000 clones, with roughly 86% as singletons. V was pared by 1 base and J by 2 bases, with 4 bases of the junction left unmatched. The CDR3 has 16 residues. Germline CDR1 is SGHNT and CDR2 is YENEEA. The chain has TRBV11-3 and TRBJ2-1; 8 nucleotides align to TRBD2. The clonotype was recovered from a woman aged 45-65 years in good health. Sequenced sample: blood. The CDR3 loop is CASSLVGGRTYNEQFF. The CDR3 nucleotides read TGTGCCAGCAGCTTAGTCGGCGGGAGGACCTACAATGAGCAGTTCTTC.